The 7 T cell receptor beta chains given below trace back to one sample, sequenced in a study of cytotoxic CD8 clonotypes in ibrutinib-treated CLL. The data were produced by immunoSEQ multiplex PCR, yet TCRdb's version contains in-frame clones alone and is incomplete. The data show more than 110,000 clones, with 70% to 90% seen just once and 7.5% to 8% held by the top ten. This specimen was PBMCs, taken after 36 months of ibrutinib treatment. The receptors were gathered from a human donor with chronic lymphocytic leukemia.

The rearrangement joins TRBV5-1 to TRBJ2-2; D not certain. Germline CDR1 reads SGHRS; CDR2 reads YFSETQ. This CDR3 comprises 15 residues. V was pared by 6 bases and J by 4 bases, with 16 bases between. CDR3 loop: CASTSVMTGTGELFF. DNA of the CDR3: TGCGCCAGCACCTCGGTAATGACGGGCACCGGGGAGCTGTTTTTT.

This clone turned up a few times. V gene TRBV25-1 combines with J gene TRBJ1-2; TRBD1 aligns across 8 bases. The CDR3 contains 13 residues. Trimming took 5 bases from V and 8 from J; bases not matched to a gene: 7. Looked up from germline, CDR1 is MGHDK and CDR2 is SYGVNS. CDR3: CASSIGTGVGYTF. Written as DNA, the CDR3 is TGTGCCAGCAGTATAGGGACAGGCGTCGGCTACACCTTC.

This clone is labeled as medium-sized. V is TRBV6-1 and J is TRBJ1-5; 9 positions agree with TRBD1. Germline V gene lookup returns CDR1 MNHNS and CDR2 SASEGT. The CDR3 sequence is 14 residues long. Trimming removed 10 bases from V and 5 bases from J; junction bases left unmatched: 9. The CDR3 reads CATTGTGIHQPQHF. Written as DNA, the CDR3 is TGTGCCACAACCGGGACAGGGATTCATCAGCCCCAGCATTTT.

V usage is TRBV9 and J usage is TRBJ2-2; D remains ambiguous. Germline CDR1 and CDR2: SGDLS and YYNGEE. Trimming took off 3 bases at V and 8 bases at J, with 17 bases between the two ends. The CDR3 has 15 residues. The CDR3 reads CASSAHPYRSGELFF. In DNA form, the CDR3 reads TGTGCCAGCAGCGCGCATCCGTACCGGTCGGGGGAGCTGTTTTTT. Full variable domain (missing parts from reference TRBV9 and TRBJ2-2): DSGVTQTPKHLITATGQRVTLRCSPRSGDLSVYWYQQSLDQGLQFLIQYYNGEERAKGNILERFSAQQFPDLHSELNLSSLELGDSALYFCASSAHPYRSGELFFGEGSRLTVL.

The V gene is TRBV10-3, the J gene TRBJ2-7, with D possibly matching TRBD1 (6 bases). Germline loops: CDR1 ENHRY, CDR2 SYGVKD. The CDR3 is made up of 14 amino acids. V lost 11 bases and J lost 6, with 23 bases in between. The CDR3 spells CAGGPGHLISEQYF. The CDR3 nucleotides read TGTGCCGGCGGTCCGGGACACCTAATAAGCGAGCAGTACTTC.

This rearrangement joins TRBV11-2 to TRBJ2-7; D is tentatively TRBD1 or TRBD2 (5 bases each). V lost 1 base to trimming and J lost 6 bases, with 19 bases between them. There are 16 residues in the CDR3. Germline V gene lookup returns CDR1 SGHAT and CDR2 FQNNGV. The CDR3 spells CASSLGIRDPPAEQYF. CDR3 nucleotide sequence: TGTGCCAGCAGCTTAGGGATCCGGGACCCACCCGCCGAGCAGTACTTC.

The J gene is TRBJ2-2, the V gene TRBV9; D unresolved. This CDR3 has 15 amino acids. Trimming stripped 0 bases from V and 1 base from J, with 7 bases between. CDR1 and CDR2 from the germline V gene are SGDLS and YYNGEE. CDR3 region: CASSVVSENTGELFF. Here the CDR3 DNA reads TGTGCCAGCAGCGTAGTCTCGGAGAACACCGGGGAGCTGTTTTTT.